This T cell receptor (beta chain) originates from a study of T cell responses to AZD1222 COVID-19 vaccine. Repertoires were generated with immunoSEQ multiplex PCR, while TCRdb's copy carries only in-frame clones and drops some. Among 110,000 to 150,000 clones listed, about 91% were seen once. Turning to this clone: Its antigen is as yet unknown.

The germline V gene encodes CDR1 KGHSH and CDR2 LQKENI. This CDR3 region has 14 residues. Trimming removed 8 bases from V and 0 bases from J; junction bases left unmatched: 5. Whole-study results and caveats: It was only 6 or 7 AZD1222 recipients who were seropositive at baseline. Reportedly, close to half of spike-specific TCRs are directed against unmutated variant regions. All repertoire sampling was performed exclusively after the peak T cell response.

The chain uses TRBV18 and TRBJ2-7; 9 nucleotides match TRBD1. Here the sequenced sample was peripheral blood, taken on day 0 of AZD1222 vaccination. This clonotype originated in an adult in good health. This CDR3 is CASLPGQGSYEQYF. The CDR3 nucleotides are TGTGCCAGCCTGCCGGGACAGGGCTCCTACGAGCAGTACTTC.